The present T cell receptor beta chain was sequenced within a study of T cell clusters in autoimmune cytopenias. Study results and caveats: No experiment has yet validated the function of the T cell clusters defined in silico. Physiological T cell clusters of healthy donors were apparently absent in primary autoimmune cytopenia patients.

This clonotype is labeled medium-sized based on frequency. Its target is unknown. Each sample's input was about 270 ng genomic DNA, approximately 37,500 genome equivalents. TRB was amplified by touch-down multiplex PCR, primer pools A and B combined. Each CDR3 protein gets one entry in TCRdb, which reprocessed the multiplex PCR reads and gives no DNA. In total, the table holds several thousand distinct CDR3 sequences. These data also formed part of another study, on T cell repertoires in aging, cancer and after chemotherapy. That paper notes: Healthy donors lost TCR diversity with age mainly through richness, cancer patients through richness and evenness. Median generation probability rose over the chemotherapy interval in each cancer cohort, suggesting rebound thymic output.

The clonotype was recovered from a human donor in good health. The sample consisted of peripheral blood.

The CDR3 loop is CATEGVGGRRYTF. J is TRBJ1-2 and V is TRBV19; as DNA is missing, the TRBD1 call by TCRdb cannot be tested. Germline CDR1 LNHDA, CDR2 SQIVND (reference sequence). This CDR3 region has 13 residues.